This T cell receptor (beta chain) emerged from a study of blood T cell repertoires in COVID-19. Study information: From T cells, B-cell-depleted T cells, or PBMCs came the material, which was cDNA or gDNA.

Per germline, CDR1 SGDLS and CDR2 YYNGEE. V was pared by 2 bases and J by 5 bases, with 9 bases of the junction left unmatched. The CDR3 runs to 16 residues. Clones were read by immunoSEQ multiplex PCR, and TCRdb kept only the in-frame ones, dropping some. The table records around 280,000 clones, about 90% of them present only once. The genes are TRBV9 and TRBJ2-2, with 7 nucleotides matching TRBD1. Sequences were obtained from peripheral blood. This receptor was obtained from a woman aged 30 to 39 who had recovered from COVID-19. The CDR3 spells CASSVTDRVGTGELFF. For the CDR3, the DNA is TGTGCCAGCAGCGTGACTGACAGGGTCGGGACCGGGGAGCTGTTTTTT.